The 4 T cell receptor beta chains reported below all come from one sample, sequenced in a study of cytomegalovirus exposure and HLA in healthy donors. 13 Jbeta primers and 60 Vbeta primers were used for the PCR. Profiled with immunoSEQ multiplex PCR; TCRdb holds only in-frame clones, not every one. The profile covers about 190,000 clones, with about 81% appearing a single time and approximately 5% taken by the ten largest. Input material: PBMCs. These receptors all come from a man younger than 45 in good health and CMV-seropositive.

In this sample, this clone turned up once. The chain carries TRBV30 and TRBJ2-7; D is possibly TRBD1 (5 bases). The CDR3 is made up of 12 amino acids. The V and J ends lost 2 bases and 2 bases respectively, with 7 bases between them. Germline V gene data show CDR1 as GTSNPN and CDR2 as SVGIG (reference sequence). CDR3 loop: CAWSLGPYEQYF. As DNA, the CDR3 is TGTGCCTGGAGTTTGGGGCCCTACGAGCAGTACTTC.

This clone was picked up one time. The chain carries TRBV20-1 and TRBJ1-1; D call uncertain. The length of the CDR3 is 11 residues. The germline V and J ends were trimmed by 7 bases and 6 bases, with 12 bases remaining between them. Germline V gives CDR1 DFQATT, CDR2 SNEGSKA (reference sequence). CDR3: CSVPPRAEAFF. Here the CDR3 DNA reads TGCAGTGTTCCGCCGCGGGCTGAAGCTTTCTTT.

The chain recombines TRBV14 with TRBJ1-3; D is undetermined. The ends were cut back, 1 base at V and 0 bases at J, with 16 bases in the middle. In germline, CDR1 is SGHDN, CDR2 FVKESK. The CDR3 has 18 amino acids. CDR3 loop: CASSQARKNNYSGNTIYF. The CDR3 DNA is TGTGCCAGCAGCCAAGCACGGAAAAACAACTACTCTGGAAACACCATATATTTT.

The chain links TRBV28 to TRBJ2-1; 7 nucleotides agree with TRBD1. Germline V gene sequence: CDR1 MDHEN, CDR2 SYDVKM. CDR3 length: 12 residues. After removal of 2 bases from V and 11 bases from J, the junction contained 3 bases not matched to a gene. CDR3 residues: CASSLRGQKQFF. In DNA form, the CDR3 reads TGTGCCAGCAGTTTAAGGGGGCAGAAGCAGTTCTTC. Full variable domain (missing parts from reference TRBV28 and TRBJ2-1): DVKVTQSSRYLVKRTGEKVFLECVQDMDHENMFWYRQDPGLGLRLIYFSYDVKMKEKGDIPEGYSVSREKKERFSLILESASTNQTSMYLCASSLRGQKQFFGPGTRLTVL.